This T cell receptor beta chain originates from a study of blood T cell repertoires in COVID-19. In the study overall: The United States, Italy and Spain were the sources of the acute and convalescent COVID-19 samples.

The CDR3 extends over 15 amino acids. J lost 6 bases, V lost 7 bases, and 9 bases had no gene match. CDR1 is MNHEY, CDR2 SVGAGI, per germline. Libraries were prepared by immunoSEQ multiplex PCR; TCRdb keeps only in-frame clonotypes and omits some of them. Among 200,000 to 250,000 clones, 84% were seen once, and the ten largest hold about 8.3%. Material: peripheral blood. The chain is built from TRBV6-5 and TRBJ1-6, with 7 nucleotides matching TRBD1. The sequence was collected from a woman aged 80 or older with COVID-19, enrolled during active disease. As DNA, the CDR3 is TGTGCCAGCACTTTGGCCGGGACAGTTAATTCACCCCTCCACTTT. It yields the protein CASTLAGTVNSPLHF.